The next 32 T cell receptor beta chains were all read from a single sample in a study of blood T cell repertoires in COVID-19. Clones were sequenced by immunoSEQ multiplex PCR, and TCRdb holds only the in-frame ones, with some missing. The sample consists of some 250,000 clones, more than 85% of them appearing once. The sample taken for sequencing was PBMCs or T cells enriched from blood (not recorded which). The receptors here all came from a man aged 40-55 years who had recovered from COVID-19.

This clone was seen once. The CDR3 region has the DNA TGTGCCAGCAGCTTAAGCTCCCAGGGAATCTACGAGCAGTACTTC. Amino acid sequence: CASSLSSQGIYEQYF. V is TRBV7-3 and J is TRBJ2-7; tentatively, D is TRBD1 (5 bases). This CDR3 is built from 15 residues. In germline, CDR1 is SGHTA, CDR2 FQGTGA. Trimming took off 1 base at V and 3 bases at J, with 13 bases between the two ends.

V gene TRBV15 combines with J gene TRBJ2-3; TRBD1 matches at 10 bases. CDR1 LNHNV and CDR2 YYDKDF come from the germline V gene (reference sequence). The CDR3 extends over 15 amino acids. V was clipped by 1 base and J by 3 bases; unmatched bases: 1. The chain's CDR3 is CATSRGQGATDTQYF. DNA for the CDR3: TGTGCCACCAGCAGAGGACAGGGGGCAACAGATACGCAGTATTTT.

The chain recombines TRBV11-2 with TRBJ2-3; 8 nucleotides agree with TRBD2. The CDR3 has 18 residues. Germline V gives CDR1 SGHAT, CDR2 FQNNGV. V lost 1 base to trimming and J lost 4 bases; unmatched junction nucleotides: 13. For the CDR3, the DNA is TGTGCCAGCAGCTTAGGGCCCTCGCTAGCGGGCGGGTCAGATACGCAGTATTTT. Translation gives CASSLGPSLAGGSDTQYF.

This clone was observed a handful of times. V gene TRBV28 combines with J gene TRBJ1-1; D is uncertain. V was cut by 1 base and J by 1 base, with 4 bases left in between. The CDR3 loop spans 13 amino acids. Germline loops: CDR1 MDHEN, CDR2 SYDVKM. This chain's CDR3 is CASSLLSNTEAFF. CDR3 sequence (DNA): TGTGCCAGCAGTTTATTATCGAACACTGAAGCTTTCTTT.

The chain carries TRBV10-2 and TRBJ1-2, with a tentative D call TRBD1 (5 bases). The germline CDR1 and CDR2 sequences are WSHSY and SAAADI. Trimming removed 2 bases from V and 5 bases from J, with 9 bases in between. The CDR3 runs to 13 residues. CDR3 nucleotide sequence: TGCGCCAGCAGTGAGATTAAGGGGTATGGCTACACCTTC. This encodes CASSEIKGYGYTF.

The rearrangement uses TRBV11-2 and TRBJ2-1; TRBD1 is a possible D gene (6 bases). CDR3 length: 14 amino acids. CDR1 is SGHAT and CDR2 is FQNNGV in the germline V gene. The V end was cut by 2 bases, the J end by 7 bases, with 12 bases between. CDR3 sequence reads: CASSLWGTRNEQFF. The CDR3 DNA follows: TGTGCCAGCAGCTTATGGGGGACACGGAATGAGCAGTTCTTC.

This clone appeared a single time. This chain links TRBV20-1 with TRBJ1-5; no clear D gene. In germline, CDR1 is DFQATT, CDR2 SNEGSKA (reference sequence). The CDR3 sequence is 13 residues long. The V gene lost 3 bases and the J gene lost 7 bases, with 13 bases spanning the gap. The CDR3 DNA follows: TGCAGTGCTAGTTACGGGATTGAGCAGCCCCAGCATTTT. Amino acids: CSASYGIEQPQHF.

The sample holds one count of this clone. The chain has TRBV6-2 or TRBV6-3 and TRBJ2-7, with TRBD2 matching over 12 bases. The CDR3 spans 18 residues. Germline V gene lookup returns CDR1 MNHEY and CDR2 SVGEGT. With 4 bases clipped from V and 3 bases from J, the junction kept 13 bases outside the gene matches. CDR3 in DNA: TGTGCCAGCAGTTCCCCCCCGACCTCTAGCGGGAGGGACTACGAGCAGTACTTC. Protein sequence: CASSSPPTSSGRDYEQYF.

This chain joins TRBV25-1 and TRBJ1-4, with D possibly matching TRBD1 (5 bases). Germline-derived CDR1 and CDR2 are MGHDK and SYGVNS. The CDR3 is 14 amino acids. V gave up 4 bases and J gave up 6 bases, with 12 bases separating them. CDR3 sequence: CASSGQGFYEKLFF. The CDR3 nucleotides are TGTGCCAGCAGTGGTCAGGGTTTTTATGAAAAACTGTTTTTT. The whole variable domain, filled in from reference TRBV25-1 and TRBJ1-4, reads EADIYQTPRYLVIGTGKKITLECSQTMGHDKMYWYQQDPGMELHLIHYSYGVNSTEKGDLSSESTVSRIRTEHFPLTLESARPSHTSQYLCASSGQGFYEKLFFGSGTQLSVL.

This clone was seen a few times. This chain connects TRBV3-1 (or the pseudogene TRBV3-2) to TRBJ1-1; 7 nucleotides agree with TRBD1. V lost 7 bases to trimming and J lost 9 bases; unmatched junction nucleotides: 11. This CDR3 has 13 residues. Germline CDR1 reads LGHDT; CDR2 reads YNNKEL (reference sequence). The CDR3 DNA follows: TGTGCCAGCACCATTGGGGTGACAGGGAAAGCTTTCTTT. Translated: CASTIGVTGKAFF.

The chain joins TRBV6-1 to TRBJ1-2; D unresolved. Trimming took off 1 base at V and 6 bases at J, with 9 bases between the two ends. The CDR3 has 13 amino acids. Germline CDR1 is MNHNS and CDR2 is SASEGT. Here the CDR3 reads CASSEVSGNGYTF. The CDR3 nucleotides read TGTGCCAGCAGTGAAGTTTCGGGGAATGGCTACACCTTC.

This chain connects TRBV3-1 (or the pseudogene TRBV3-2) to TRBJ2-2; TRBD2 matches at 11 bases. Germline lookup yields CDR1 LGHDT and CDR2 YNNKEL (reference sequence). The CDR3 is made up of 16 amino acids. The ends lost 1 base at V and 5 bases at J; junction bases unmatched: 3. CDR3 sequence reads: CASSQVAGGPTGELFF. The DNA for the CDR3 is TGTGCCAGCAGCCAAGTAGCGGGGGGGCCGACCGGGGAGCTGTTTTTT.

The chain joins TRBV9 to TRBJ1-1, with a tentative D call TRBD1 (5 bases). The CDR3 sequence is 15 residues long. Per germline, CDR1 SGDLS and CDR2 YYNGEE. Trimming stripped 0 bases from V and 4 bases from J, with 13 bases between. Here the CDR3 reads CASSVDPGLFTEAFF. The CDR3 DNA is TGTGCCAGCAGCGTAGATCCAGGGCTTTTCACTGAAGCTTTCTTT.

The chain uses TRBV27 and TRBJ1-3, with a tentative D call TRBD1 (5 bases). This CDR3 region has 17 residues. Trimming removed 6 bases at V and 0 bases at J, with 18 bases between. The germline V gene has CDR1 MNHEY and CDR2 SMNVEV (reference sequence). This CDR3 reads CASSPVGVKYSGNTIYF. The CDR3 DNA is TGTGCCAGCAGCCCCGTAGGGGTCAAATACTCTGGAAACACCATATATTTT.

The CDR3 spells CASSVVGEATYEQYF. Here the CDR3 DNA reads TGTGCCAGCAGCGTAGTTGGAGAAGCTACCTACGAGCAGTACTTC. This chain uses TRBV9 with TRBJ2-7; unclear D gene. Trimming pared 0 bases from V and 2 bases from J, leaving 12 bases between. This CDR3 contains 15 residues. The germline CDR1 and CDR2 sequences are SGDLS and YYNGEE. The variable domain in full, completed from reference TRBV9 and TRBJ2-7, reads DSGVTQTPKHLITATGQRVTLRCSPRSGDLSVYWYQQSLDQGLQFLIQYYNGEERAKGNILERFSAQQFPDLHSELNLSSLELGDSALYFCASSVVGEATYEQYFGPGTRLTVT.

As regards this clone: Other DNA sequences in this sample translate to the same CDR3. The chain links TRBV7-8 to TRBJ2-2; TRBD2 matches 12 bases. Looked up from germline, CDR1 is SGHVS and CDR2 is FQNEAQ. After removal of 5 bases from V and 5 bases from J, the junction contained 6 bases not matched to a gene. There are 16 residues in the CDR3. The CDR3 nucleotides read TGTGCCAGCAGCCGACTAGCGGGAGTTGGAACCGGGGAGCTGTTTTTT. This codes for CASSRLAGVGTGELFF.

The V gene is TRBV6-5, the J gene TRBJ1-2; D is ambiguous. Germline CDR1 reads MNHEY; CDR2 reads SVGAGI. Between the trimmed V and J ends, which lost 0 bases and 5 bases, there was a span of 13 bases. The CDR3 is 15 amino acids. The CDR3 DNA reads as TGTGCCAGCAGTTACTCCGGCAGGCAAGCTTATGGCTACACCTTC. Its protein is CASSYSGRQAYGYTF.

The CDR3 DNA is TGTGCCACCAGCAGAGCGGGGGACCTCGACGAGCAGTACTTC. Protein sequence: CATSRAGDLDEQYF. V gene TRBV15 combines with J gene TRBJ2-7; D may be TRBD2 (6 bases). Between the trimmed V and J ends, which lost 1 base and 5 bases, there was a span of 12 bases. This CDR3 region has 14 residues. Per the germline V gene, CDR1 is LNHNV and CDR2 is YYDKDF (reference sequence).

This clone occurred a few times. The chain couples TRBV19 to TRBJ2-5; TRBD1 matches 7 bases. The J segment lost 5 bases and the V segment lost 6 bases, leaving 3 bases of the junction unmatched. Germline V CDR1 and CDR2: LNHDA, SQIVND (reference sequence). This CDR3 comprises 12 residues. CDR3 in amino acids: CASSAGGETQYF. In DNA form, the CDR3 reads TGTGCCAGTAGCGCAGGGGGTGAGACCCAGTACTTC. Supplemented by reference TRBV19 and TRBJ2-5, the full variable domain reads DGGITQSPKYLFRKEGQNVTLSCEQNLNHDAMYWYRQDPGQGLRLIYYSQIVNDFQKGDIAEGYSVSREKKESFPLTVTSAQKNPTAFYLCASSAGGETQYFGPGTRLLVL.

The chain has TRBV28 and TRBJ2-3; 15 bases align to TRBD2. After removal of 4 bases from V and 6 bases from J, the junction contained 14 bases not matched to a gene. The germline V gene has CDR1 MDHEN and CDR2 SYDVKM. CDR3 length: 19 amino acids. The CDR3 DNA sequence: TGTGCCAGCAGTTCGGGACTAGCGGGAGGTATGTCGAGGTGGGATACGCAGTATTTT. Amino acid sequence: CASSSGLAGGMSRWDTQYF.

The rearrangement uses TRBV10-2 and TRBJ2-7; 7 bases are a match to TRBD1. CDR1 and CDR2 from the germline V gene are WSHSY and SAAADI. The V segment lost 2 bases and the J segment 4 bases; nucleotides outside the gene matches: 2. The CDR3 is 13 residues long. CDR3 nucleotide sequence: TGCGCCAGCAGTGAGGGACAGGCTTACGAGCAGTACTTC. Amino acids: CASSEGQAYEQYF.

The chain is built from TRBV20-1 and TRBJ2-1, with D uncertain. CDR1 and CDR2 from the germline V gene are DFQATT and SNEGSKA (reference sequence). Trimming removed 1 base from V and 7 bases from J, with 5 bases in between. The CDR3 sequence is 11 residues long. CDR3 nucleotide sequence: TGCAGTGCTAGAGCTACTAATGAGCAGTTCTTC. This encodes CSARATNEQFF.

V and J are TRBV4-1 and TRBJ2-2; a weak D match, TRBD1 (6 bases). The CDR3 has 17 residues. V lost 7 bases and J lost 7, with 25 bases in between. Germline V gene sequence: CDR1 MGHRA, CDR2 YSYEKL. CDR3 protein: CASTSRSTGATIGELFF. The DNA for the CDR3 is TGCGCCAGCACCTCCCGATCGACAGGCGCTACGATCGGGGAGCTGTTTTTT.

This rearrangement joins TRBV7-3 to TRBJ2-1; 9 bases are shared with TRBD1. CDR1 SGHTA and CDR2 FQGTGA come from the germline V gene. This CDR3 contains 16 residues. V gave up 5 bases and J gave up 6 bases; unmatched junction bases: 11. This CDR3 is CASSRKTGGGINEQFF. DNA of the CDR3: TGTGCCAGCAGCCGAAAGACAGGGGGAGGAATCAATGAGCAGTTCTTC.

This rearrangement joins TRBV4-3 to TRBJ2-7, with D unclear. This CDR3 contains 15 residues. Germline loops: CDR1 LGHNA, CDR2 YSLEER. Between the trimmed V and J ends, which lost 5 bases and 2 bases, there was a span of 16 bases. In DNA, the CDR3 is TGCGCCAGCAGCTCAACGGCGGTGGCGGCCTACGAGCAGTACTTC. It specifies CASSSTAVAAYEQYF.

The chain joins TRBV6-4 to TRBJ2-2, with D tentatively TRBD2 (5 bases). V was trimmed by 3 bases and J by 7 bases, leaving 15 bases between them. Germline assignment: CDR1 MRHNA and CDR2 SNTAGT. There are 15 residues in the CDR3. CDR3 sequence reads: CASSEVGGSGGELFF. The CDR3 region has the DNA TGTGCCAGCAGTGAAGTTGGCGGGTCCGGCGGGGAGCTGTTTTTT.

This clone was detected a few times. The chain uses TRBV28 and TRBJ1-1, with 10 bases lining up with TRBD1. This CDR3 has 19 residues. V was pared by 3 bases and J by 0 bases, with 13 bases of the junction left unmatched. Germline assignment: CDR1 MDHEN and CDR2 SYDVKM. The CDR3 spells CASSLSPTTGGLMNTEAFF. The CDR3 DNA follows: TGTGCCAGCAGTTTGAGCCCGACGACAGGGGGCCTTATGAACACTGAAGCTTTCTTT.

The chain links TRBV4-2 to TRBJ2-7; 7 positions match TRBD2. This CDR3 is built from 17 residues. The germline gives CDR1 LGHNA, CDR2 YNFKEQ. V shed 1 base and J 0 bases; nucleotides not matched to a gene: 9. The CDR3 nucleotides read TGTGCCAGCAGCCAAGCACCCCCCGGACTAGTCTCCTACGAGCAGTACTTC. Translated: CASSQAPPGLVSYEQYF.

The chain combines TRBV2 with TRBJ2-7; TRBD1 might be the D (6 bases). The germline V gene has CDR1 SNHLY and CDR2 FYNNEI. Trimming removed 4 bases from V and 4 bases from J, with 17 bases in between. The CDR3 is 15 amino acids. CDR3 DNA: TGTGCCAGCAGTGCATGGGACACTGGTTTTTACGAGCAGTACTTC. It yields the protein CASSAWDTGFYEQYF.

The chain uses TRBV29-1 and TRBJ2-1, with 12 bases that match TRBD1. Germline V gene lookup returns CDR1 SQVTM and CDR2 ANQGSEA. This CDR3 region has 18 residues. Trimming took 7 bases from V and 0 from J; bases not matched to a gene: 13. The DNA of the CDR3 is TGCAGCGGCCGAGCGGGACAGGGGGCCAAGAGCTCCTACAATGAGCAGTTCTTC. It is translated as CSGRAGQGAKSSYNEQFF.

The V call is TRBV4-3, the J call TRBJ2-7; 11 bases match TRBD2. The J segment lost 4 bases and the V segment lost 1 base, leaving 3 bases of the junction unmatched. Germline V gene lookup returns CDR1 LGHNA and CDR2 YSLEER. The CDR3 contains 15 residues. Here the CDR3 DNA reads TGCGCCAGCAGCCAAGGACGGACTAGCGGGTACGAGCAGTACTTC. Translated: CASSQGRTSGYEQYF.

This chain joins TRBV6-5 and TRBJ2-4, with 8 bases aligning to TRBD1. Germline loops: CDR1 MNHEY, CDR2 SVGAGI. V lost 0 bases and J lost 6; bases outside the gene matches: 7. The CDR3 consists of 16 residues. DNA for the CDR3: TGTGCCAGCAGTTACTCGAGACAGGGGTTGAGAAACATTCAGTACTTC. As protein: CASSYSRQGLRNIQYF.